This T cell receptor (beta chain) was recorded in a study of CD8+ T cells in alopecia areata. At the level of the study: Percent of scalp involved defined treated patients' severity scores. Whole-study findings and limits: There were also resident alphabeta T cells of normal skin sequenced in scalp samples. Tofacitinib produced a significant decrease in scalp clonality and in expanded CD8+ clones among the top 100. During tofacitinib treatment, many expanded lesional clones remained in scalp and blood.

For this clone: Its antigen remains unidentified.

Treatment noted: oral pan-JAK inhibitor, 5-10 mg twice daily. Following extraction, RNA underwent reverse transcription to cDNA, which served as the sequencing template. The data were produced by immunoSEQ multiplex PCR, yet TCRdb's version contains in-frame clones alone and is incomplete. This sample carries some 180,000 clones, approximately 50% of them seen once, and the ten largest clones take over 9%. CDR1 and CDR2 (germline): PRHDT, FYEKMQ (reference sequence). The V end was cut by 5 bases, the J end by 2 bases, with 14 bases between. CDR3 length equals 15 residues. This chain connects TRBV13 to TRBJ2-3; D call uncertain. This clonotype was sampled from a human donor with alopecia areata. This sample comprised CD8+ T cells sorted from blood, obtained around week 54, from a patient treated with tofacitinib. The CDR3 loop reads CASSVQSSYTDTQYF. CDR3 DNA sequence: TGTGCCAGCAGCGTACAGTCATCGTACACAGATACGCAGTATTTT.